This TCR beta chain was captured by sequencing in a study of shared clonotypes between healthy human individuals. The germline CDR1 and CDR2 sequences are SGHRS and YFSETQ. The CDR3 length is 11 residues. The ends were cut back, 3 bases at V and 3 bases at J, with 3 bases in the middle. Naive CD4+ cells were CD45RA-selected; the remaining cells were memory. The table came from immunoSEQ multiplex PCR; TCRdb's copy has only in-frame clones and leaves some out. The data hold a few hundred thousand clones, with approximately 65% observed a single time. This TCR derives from a man aged 25 to 40 in good health. The chain carries TRBV5-1 and TRBJ2-5; D is ambiguous. Sample: memory CD4+ T cells sorted from blood. Described subset: CD45RA-negative fraction. The DNA for the CDR3 is TGCGCCAGCAGCTCAAAAGAGACCCAGTACTTC. It translates to CASSSKETQYF.